The 23 T cell receptor beta chains below all came from one sample that was sequenced in a study of T cell responses to AZD1222 COVID-19 vaccine. Produced via immunoSEQ multiplex PCR; TCRdb's table is partial and in-frame only. The table has fewer than 45,000 clones, nearly 85% seen once. Source: peripheral blood, taken on day 0 of AZD1222 vaccination. All receptors derive from an adult in good health.

The rearrangement joins TRBV10-3 to TRBJ1-5; no reliable D call. The CDR3 has 13 amino acids. Between the trimmed V and J ends, which lost 4 bases and 6 bases, there was a span of 10 bases. Germline loops: CDR1 ENHRY, CDR2 SYGVKD. DNA for the CDR3: TGTGCCATCAGTGGGGTGGGCAGTCAGCCCCAGCATTTT. It translates to CAISGVGSQPQHF.

The V and J genes are TRBV11-3 and TRBJ2-2, with D uncertain. Per germline, CDR1 SGHNT and CDR2 YENEEA. V was pared by 3 bases and J by 0 bases, with 5 bases between. The CDR3 spans 14 residues. The CDR3, as DNA: TGTGCCAGCAGCTTCGGTCCGAACACCGGGGAGCTGTTTTTT. This codes for CASSFGPNTGELFF.

This chain connects TRBV6-5 to TRBJ2-7; the match to TRBD1 covers 8 bases. V trimming: 7 bases; J trimming: 3 bases; junction bases outside the gene matches: 8. This CDR3 is built from 14 residues. The V gene's germline CDR1 is MNHEY and CDR2 SVGAGI. CDR3 DNA sequence: TGTGCCAGCACCAGGGGACAGGCAAACTACGAGCAGTACTTC. It yields the protein CASTRGQANYEQYF.

CDR3 sequence: CASRGGPYEQYF. DNA of the CDR3: TGTGCCAGCAGGGGGGGGCCCTACGAGCAGTACTTC. The chain uses TRBV12-3 or TRBV12-4 and TRBJ2-7; weak D call: TRBD2 (7 bases). V gave up 6 bases and J gave up 2 bases, with 8 bases separating them. The CDR3 length is 12 residues.

The chain recombines TRBV7-8 with TRBJ1-4; D may be TRBD1 (5 bases). Germline CDR1 is SGHVS and CDR2 is FQNEAQ. V lost 5 bases and J lost 7, with 11 bases in between. This CDR3 region has 13 residues. This CDR3 reads CASSPGLGEKLFF. CDR3 DNA: TGTGCCAGCAGCCCGGGGCTGGGTGAAAAACTGTTTTTT.

This chain connects TRBV7-6 to TRBJ2-5, with D maybe TRBD2 (6 bases). The CDR3 is made up of 13 amino acids. Trimming stripped 7 bases from V and 5 bases from J, with 14 bases between. Germline CDR1 reads SGHVS; CDR2 reads FNYEAQ. The CDR3 sequence is CASTVTGGETQYF. The DNA of the CDR3 is TGTGCCAGCACCGTGACTGGGGGGGAGACCCAGTACTTC.

The V call is TRBV5-5, the J call TRBJ1-6; 7 bases line up with TRBD1. The germline CDR1 and CDR2 sequences are SGHKS and YYEKEE (reference sequence). The CDR3 extends over 16 amino acids. J lost 7 bases, V lost 3 bases, and 10 bases had no gene match. The CDR3 bases are TGTGCCAGCAGCTCGCAGCATGGACAGGCAAATTCACCCCTCCACTTT. This codes for CASSSQHGQANSPLHF.

Here the CDR3 DNA reads TGTGCCTGGAGAACCCAGGGAAATGAAAAACTGTTTTTT. Its protein product is CAWRTQGNEKLFF. This chain joins TRBV30 and TRBJ1-4, with D tentatively TRBD1 (5 bases). This CDR3 spans 13 amino acids. Germline CDR1 reads GTSNPN; CDR2 reads SVGIG (reference sequence). The V end lost 3 bases, the J end lost 5 bases, and 10 bases lay between the germline ends.

The chain has TRBV9 and TRBJ2-7; 8 nucleotides match TRBD1. The CDR3 is made up of 13 amino acids. In germline, CDR1 is SGDLS, CDR2 YYNGEE. V lost 5 bases to trimming and J lost 7 bases; unmatched junction nucleotides: 8. As DNA, the CDR3 is TGTGCCAGCAGTGGACAGGGTTCGCGAGAGCAGTACTTC. Translated: CASSGQGSREQYF.

This chain links TRBV5-5 with TRBJ1-4; D gene uncertain. Germline V gene data show CDR1 as SGHKS and CDR2 as YYEKEE (reference sequence). Trimming took off 0 bases at V and 0 bases at J, with 6 bases between the two ends. This CDR3 is 15 amino acids long. As DNA, the CDR3 is TGTGCCAGCAGCTTGGTTTCGGCAACTAATGAAAAACTGTTTTTT. This codes for CASSLVSATNEKLFF.

This clone was counted a few times. V usage is TRBV5-1 and J usage is TRBJ2-3; D call uncertain. Germline assignment: CDR1 SGHRS and CDR2 YFSETQ. V was pared by 0 bases and J by 2 bases, with 10 bases between. The CDR3 covers 15 residues. CDR3 sequence (DNA): TGCGCCAGCAGCTTGGATGGTTGGTCCACAGATACGCAGTATTTT. Translation: CASSLDGWSTDTQYF. Combining the CDR3 with reference TRBV5-1 and TRBJ2-3 gives the whole variable domain KAGVTQTPRYLIKTRGQQVTLSCSPISGHRSVSWYQQTPGQGLQFLFEYFSETQRNKGNFPGRFSGRQFSNSRSEMNVSTLELGDSALYLCASSLDGWSTDTQYFGPGTRLTVL.

The DNA of the CDR3 is TGTGCCAGCACCTCGACAGGGTACGAGCAGTACTTC. Protein: CASTSTGYEQYF. This rearrangement joins TRBV2 to TRBJ2-7; 7 bases match TRBD1. CDR3 length equals 12 residues. Germline loops: CDR1 SNHLY, CDR2 FYNNEI. V lost 7 bases and J lost 4; bases outside the gene matches: 4.

The rearrangement joins TRBV5-1 to TRBJ2-3; D might be TRBD2 (6 bases). CDR1 SGHRS and CDR2 YFSETQ come from the germline V gene. Trimming removed 4 bases at V and 2 bases at J, with 14 bases between. The CDR3 consists of 15 residues. The CDR3: CASSPAWGDTDTQYF. The DNA for the CDR3 is TGCGCCAGCAGCCCCGCATGGGGGGACACAGATACGCAGTATTTT.

This chain uses TRBV24-1 with TRBJ2-5, with 11 bases fitting TRBD1. This CDR3 has 17 amino acids. The V segment lost 4 bases and the J segment 5 bases; nucleotides outside the gene matches: 11. The germline V gene encodes CDR1 KGHDR and CDR2 SFDVKD. The CDR3 DNA reads as TGTGCCACCAGTGACCTCCTACGGACAGGGGGCGGCGAGACCCAGTACTTC. Amino acids: CATSDLLRTGGGETQYF.

This sequence joins TRBV18 and TRBJ2-1, with 9 positions matching TRBD1. Unmatched junction bases numbered 11, after V lost 4 bases and J lost 7 bases. The CDR3 consists of 16 residues. CDR1 is KGHSH, CDR2 LQKENI, per germline. The CDR3 sequence is CASSLDGTGLGNEQFF. The CDR3, as DNA: TGTGCCAGCTCACTGGACGGGACAGGGCTAGGGAATGAGCAGTTCTTC.

The V call is TRBV7-2, the J call TRBJ2-7; D is undetermined. V dropped 0 bases and J dropped 5 bases, with 11 bases sitting between them. This CDR3 region has 14 residues. CDR1 and CDR2 from the germline V gene are SGHTA and FQGNSA. The CDR3: CASSLAFRNHEQYF. CDR3 DNA sequence: TGTGCCAGCAGCTTAGCGTTCCGCAACCACGAGCAGTACTTC.

The chain couples TRBV12-5 to TRBJ2-2; D is possibly TRBD1 (5 bases). Trimming left V 2 bases short and J 4 bases short, with 14 bases between. Germline values: CDR1 LGHNT, CDR2 FRNRAP. This CDR3 spans 16 amino acids. The CDR3 DNA sequence: TGTGCTAGTGGTTTGAATTTCCAGGGTATCACCGGGGAGCTGTTTTTT. Amino acid sequence: CASGLNFQGITGELFF.

The sample holds one count of this clone. The CDR3 coding sequence is TGTGCCAGCAGCGTAGATGAGCGGAGCTACGAGCAGTACTTC. This codes for CASSVDERSYEQYF. The chain has TRBV9 and TRBJ2-7; TRBD2 might be the D (5 bases). CDR1 is SGDLS, CDR2 YYNGEE, per germline. Trimming took 0 bases from V and 3 from J, leaving 10 bases between them. CDR3 length: 14 residues.

The V and J genes are TRBV5-4 and TRBJ2-5; 9 positions agree with TRBD2. V lost 4 bases to trimming and J lost 10 bases; unmatched junction nucleotides: 11. CDR1 and CDR2 from the germline V gene are SGHNT and YYREEE (reference sequence). The CDR3 contains 14 residues. The CDR3 region is CASSKTSGPGDQYF. In nucleotides, the CDR3 is TGTGCCAGCAGCAAGACTAGCGGACCGGGAGACCAGTACTTC.

The CDR3 bases are TGTGCCAGCAGTGCCGACAGGGGCCAGCCCCAGCATTTT. Protein: CASSADRGQPQHF. The chain is built from TRBV16 and TRBJ1-5; TRBD1 matches at 8 bases. The CDR3 loop spans 13 amino acids. The germline V gene has CDR1 KGHSY and CDR2 FQNENV. V was pared by 6 bases and J by 7 bases, with 5 bases of the junction left unmatched.

V is TRBV6-5 and J is TRBJ2-7; the match to TRBD1 covers 8 bases. The CDR3 is made up of 15 amino acids. Losses at the gene ends were 7 bases for V and 0 bases for J; bases not matched to a gene: 8. Germline V gene sequence: CDR1 MNHEY, CDR2 SVGAGI. CDR3 DNA sequence: TGTGCCAGCACCGACAGGGGATCAGGCTCCTACGAGCAGTACTTC. The encoded protein is CASTDRGSGSYEQYF.

The J gene is TRBJ2-5, the V gene TRBV28; a possible D gene is TRBD1 (8 bases). With 7 bases removed from V and 5 bases from J, the gap between germline ends came to 29 bases. The CDR3 runs 18 residues. Looked up from germline, CDR1 is MDHEN and CDR2 is SYDVKM. Here the CDR3 reads CASTSHQMTGEGVETQYF. DNA of the CDR3: TGTGCCAGCACCTCACACCAGATGACAGGGGAGGGGGTGGAGACCCAGTACTTC.

The chain is built from TRBV6-6 and TRBJ1-1; D might be TRBD1 (5 bases). Looked up from germline, CDR1 is MNHNY and CDR2 is SVGAGI (reference sequence). This CDR3 is built from 13 residues. V gave up 2 bases and J gave up 8 bases, with 12 bases separating them. CDR3 bases: TGTGCCAGCAGTTACGGGGGATTCGGGGAAGCTTTCTTT. Protein sequence: CASSYGGFGEAFF.